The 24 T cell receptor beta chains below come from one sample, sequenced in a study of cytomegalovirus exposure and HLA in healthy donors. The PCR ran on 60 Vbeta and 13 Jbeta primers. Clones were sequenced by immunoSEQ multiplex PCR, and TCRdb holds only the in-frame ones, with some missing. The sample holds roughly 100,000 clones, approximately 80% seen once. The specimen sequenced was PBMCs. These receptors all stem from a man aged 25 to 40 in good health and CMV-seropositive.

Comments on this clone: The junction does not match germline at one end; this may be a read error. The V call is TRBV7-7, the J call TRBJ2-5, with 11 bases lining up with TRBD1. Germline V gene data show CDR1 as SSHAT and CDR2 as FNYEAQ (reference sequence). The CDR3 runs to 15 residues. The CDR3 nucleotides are TGTGCTAGCAGCCAGGGGACAGGGGGTTTAGAGACCCAGTACTTC. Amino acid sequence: CASSQGTGGLETQYF. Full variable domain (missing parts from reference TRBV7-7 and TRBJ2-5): GAGVSQSPRYKVTKRGQDVTLRCDPISSHATLYWYQQALGQGPEFLTYFNYEAQPDKSGLPSDRFSAERPEGSISTLTIQRTEQRDSAMYRCASSQGTGGLETQYFGPGTRLLVL.

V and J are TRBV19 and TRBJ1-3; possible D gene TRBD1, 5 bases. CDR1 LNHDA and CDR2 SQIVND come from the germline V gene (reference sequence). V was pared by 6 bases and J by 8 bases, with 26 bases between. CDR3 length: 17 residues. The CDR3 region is CASSPGKGRSVGDTIYF. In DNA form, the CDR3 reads TGTGCCAGTAGCCCAGGAAAGGGGCGAAGCGTAGGGGACACCATATATTTT. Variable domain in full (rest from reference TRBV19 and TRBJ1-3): DGGITQSPKYLFRKEGQNVTLSCEQNLNHDAMYWYRQDPGQGLRLIYYSQIVNDFQKGDIAEGYSVSREKKESFPLTVTSAQKNPTAFYLCASSPGKGRSVGDTIYFGEGSWLTVV.

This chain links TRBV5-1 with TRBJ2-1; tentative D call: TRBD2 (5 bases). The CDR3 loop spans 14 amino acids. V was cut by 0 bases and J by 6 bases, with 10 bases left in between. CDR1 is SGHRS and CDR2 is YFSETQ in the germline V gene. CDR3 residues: CASSLGLATNEQFF. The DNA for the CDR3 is TGCGCCAGCAGCTTGGGTCTAGCAACCAATGAGCAGTTCTTC. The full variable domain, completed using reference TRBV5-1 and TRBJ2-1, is KAGVTQTPRYLIKTRGQQVTLSCSPISGHRSVSWYQQTPGQGLQFLFEYFSETQRNKGNFPGRFSGRQFSNSRSEMNVSTLELGDSALYLCASSLGLATNEQFFGPGTRLTVL.

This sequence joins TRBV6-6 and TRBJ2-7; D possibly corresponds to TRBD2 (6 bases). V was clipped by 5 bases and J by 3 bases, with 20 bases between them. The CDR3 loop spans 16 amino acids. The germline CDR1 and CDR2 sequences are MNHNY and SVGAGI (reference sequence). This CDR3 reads CASSPRLGPTLYEQYF. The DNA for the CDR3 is TGTGCCAGCAGTCCACGACTAGGGCCTACCCTCTACGAGCAGTACTTC.

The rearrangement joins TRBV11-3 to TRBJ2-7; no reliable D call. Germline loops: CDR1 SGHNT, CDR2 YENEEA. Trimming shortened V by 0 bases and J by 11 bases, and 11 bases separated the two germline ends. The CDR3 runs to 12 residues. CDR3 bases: TGTGCCAGCAGCTTAGAGGATAGCAATGAGTACGTC. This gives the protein CASSLEDSNEYV.

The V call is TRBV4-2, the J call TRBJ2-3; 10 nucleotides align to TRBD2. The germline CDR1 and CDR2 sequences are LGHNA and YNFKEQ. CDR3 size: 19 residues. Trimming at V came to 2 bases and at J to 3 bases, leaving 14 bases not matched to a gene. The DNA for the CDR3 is TGTGCCAGCAGCCAAAACCCCGCGACTAGCGGGTTACAAACAGATACGCAGTATTTT. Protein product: CASSQNPATSGLQTDTQYF.

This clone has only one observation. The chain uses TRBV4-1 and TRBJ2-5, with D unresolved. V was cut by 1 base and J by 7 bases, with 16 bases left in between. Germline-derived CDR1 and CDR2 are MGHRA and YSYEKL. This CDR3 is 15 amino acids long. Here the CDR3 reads CASSQVDSPKATQYF. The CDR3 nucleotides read TGCGCCAGCAGCCAAGTAGACTCACCGAAGGCGACCCAGTACTTC.

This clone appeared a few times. The CDR3 sequence is CASRRGLGQPQHF. The CDR3 nucleotides are TGTGCCAGCAGGCGGGGTCTCGGGCAGCCCCAGCATTTT. The rearrangement uses TRBV6-6 and TRBJ1-5, with unresolved D. V gave up 6 bases and J gave up 7 bases, with 13 bases separating them. CDR1 is MNHNY and CDR2 is SVGAGI in the germline V gene (reference sequence). The CDR3 covers 13 residues.

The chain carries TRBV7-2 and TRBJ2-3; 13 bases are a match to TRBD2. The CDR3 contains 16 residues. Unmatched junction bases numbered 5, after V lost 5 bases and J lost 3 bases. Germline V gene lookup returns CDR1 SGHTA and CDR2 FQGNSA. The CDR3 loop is CASSVTSGGGTDTQYF. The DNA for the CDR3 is TGTGCCAGCAGCGTTACTAGCGGGGGGGGGACAGATACGCAGTATTTT.

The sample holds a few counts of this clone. The CDR3 region has the DNA TGTGCCAGCAGGAGAGGACAGCACACTGAAGCTTTCTTT. As protein: CASRRGQHTEAFF. The rearrangement joins TRBV6-5 to TRBJ1-1; tentative D call: TRBD1 (6 bases). V lost 6 bases and J 3 bases, leaving 11 bases between the germline ends. The CDR3 is 13 amino acids. Germline lookup yields CDR1 MNHEY and CDR2 SVGAGI.

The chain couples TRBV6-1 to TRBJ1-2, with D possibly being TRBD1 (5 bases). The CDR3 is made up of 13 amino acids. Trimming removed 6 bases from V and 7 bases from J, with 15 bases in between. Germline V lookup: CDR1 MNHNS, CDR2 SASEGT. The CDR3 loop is CASSPAGGRGYTF. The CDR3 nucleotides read TGTGCCAGCAGCCCCGCGGGGGGTCGTGGCTACACCTTC.

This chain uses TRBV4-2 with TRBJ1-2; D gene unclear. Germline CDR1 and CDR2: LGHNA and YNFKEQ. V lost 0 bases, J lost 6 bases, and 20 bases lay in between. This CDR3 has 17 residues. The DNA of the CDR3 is TGTGCCAGCAGCCAAGATTATCAGCAGCTGCGACGGGATGGCTACACCTTC. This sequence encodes CASSQDYQQLRRDGYTF.

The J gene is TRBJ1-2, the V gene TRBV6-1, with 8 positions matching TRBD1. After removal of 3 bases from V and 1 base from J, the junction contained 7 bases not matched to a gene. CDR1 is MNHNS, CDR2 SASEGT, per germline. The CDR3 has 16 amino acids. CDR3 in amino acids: CASSESQDRVNYGYTF. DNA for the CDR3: TGTGCCAGCAGTGAGAGTCAGGACAGGGTTAACTATGGCTACACCTTC.

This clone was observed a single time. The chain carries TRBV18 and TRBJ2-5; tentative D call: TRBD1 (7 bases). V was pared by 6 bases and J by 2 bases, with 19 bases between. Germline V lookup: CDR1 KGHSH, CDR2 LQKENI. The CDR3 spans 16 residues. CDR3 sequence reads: CASSRGDRSSQETQYF. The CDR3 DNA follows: TGTGCCAGCTCGCGCGGGGACAGAAGCTCTCAAGAGACCCAGTACTTC.

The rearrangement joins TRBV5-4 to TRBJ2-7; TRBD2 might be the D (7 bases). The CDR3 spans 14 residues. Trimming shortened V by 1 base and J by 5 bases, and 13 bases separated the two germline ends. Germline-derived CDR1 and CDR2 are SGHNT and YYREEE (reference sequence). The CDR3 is CASSLRGAQDEQYF. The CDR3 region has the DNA TGTGCCAGCAGCTTGCGGGGGGCTCAGGACGAGCAGTACTTC.

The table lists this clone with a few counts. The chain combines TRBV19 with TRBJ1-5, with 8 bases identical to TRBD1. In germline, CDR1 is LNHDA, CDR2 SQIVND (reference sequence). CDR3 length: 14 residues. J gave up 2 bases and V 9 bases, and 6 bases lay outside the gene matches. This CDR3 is CASSGQGGNQPQHF. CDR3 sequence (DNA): TGTGCCAGCTCCGGACAGGGAGGCAATCAGCCCCAGCATTTT.

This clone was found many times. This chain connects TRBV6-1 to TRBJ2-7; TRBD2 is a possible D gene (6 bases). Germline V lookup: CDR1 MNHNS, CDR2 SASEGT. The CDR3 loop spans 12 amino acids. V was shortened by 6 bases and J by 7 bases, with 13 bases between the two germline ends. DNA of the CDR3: TGTGCCAGCAGCGGGGGACCGCGGGAGCAGTACGTC. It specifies CASSGGPREQYV.

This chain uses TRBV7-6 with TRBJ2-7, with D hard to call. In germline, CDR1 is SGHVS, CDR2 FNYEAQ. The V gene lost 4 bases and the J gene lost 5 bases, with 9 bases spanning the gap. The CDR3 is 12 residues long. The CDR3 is CASSSSVNEQYF. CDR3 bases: TGTGCCAGCAGCTCCTCGGTTAACGAGCAGTACTTC.

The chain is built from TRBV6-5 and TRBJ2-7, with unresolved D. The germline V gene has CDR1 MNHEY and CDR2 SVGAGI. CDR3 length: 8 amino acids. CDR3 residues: CASSYVGV. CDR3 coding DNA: TGTGCCAGCAGTTACGTAGGAGTC.

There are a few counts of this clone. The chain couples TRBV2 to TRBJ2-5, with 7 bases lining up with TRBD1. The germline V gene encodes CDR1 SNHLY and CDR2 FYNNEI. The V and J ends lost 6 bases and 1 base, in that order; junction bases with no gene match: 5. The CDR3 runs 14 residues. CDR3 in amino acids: CASRPGTAQETQYF. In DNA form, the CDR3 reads TGTGCCAGCAGACCCGGGACAGCCCAAGAGACCCAGTACTTC.

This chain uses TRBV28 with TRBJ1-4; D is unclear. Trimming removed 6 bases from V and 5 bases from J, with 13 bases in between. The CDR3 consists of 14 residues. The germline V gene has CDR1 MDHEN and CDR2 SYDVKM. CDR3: CASSRGNKNEKLFF. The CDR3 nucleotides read TGTGCCAGCAGCCGCGGGAATAAGAATGAAAAACTGTTTTTT. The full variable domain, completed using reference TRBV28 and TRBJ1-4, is DVKVTQSSRYLVKRTGEKVFLECVQDMDHENMFWYRQDPGLGLRLIYFSYDVKMKEKGDIPEGYSVSREKKERFSLILESASTNQTSMYLCASSRGNKNEKLFFGSGTQLSVL.

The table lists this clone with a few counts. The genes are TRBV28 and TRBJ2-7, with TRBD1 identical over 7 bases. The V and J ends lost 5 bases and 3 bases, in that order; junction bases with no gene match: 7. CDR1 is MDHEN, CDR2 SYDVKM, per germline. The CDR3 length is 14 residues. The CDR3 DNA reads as TGTGCCAGCAGTCCTCCGGGACAGATCTACGAGCAGTACTTC. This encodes CASSPPGQIYEQYF.

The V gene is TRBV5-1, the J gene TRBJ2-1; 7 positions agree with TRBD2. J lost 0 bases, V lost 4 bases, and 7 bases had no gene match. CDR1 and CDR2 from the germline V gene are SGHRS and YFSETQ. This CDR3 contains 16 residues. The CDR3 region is CASSRAGTTSYNEQFF. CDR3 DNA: TGCGCCAGCAGCAGGGCCGGGACTACCTCCTACAATGAGCAGTTCTTC.

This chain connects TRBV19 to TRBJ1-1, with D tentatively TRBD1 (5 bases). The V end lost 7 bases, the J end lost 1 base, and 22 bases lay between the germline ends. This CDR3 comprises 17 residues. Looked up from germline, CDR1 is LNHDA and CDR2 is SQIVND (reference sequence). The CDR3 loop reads CASTPLPLRAGNTEAFF. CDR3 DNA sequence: TGTGCCAGTACCCCTCTCCCCCTCAGGGCTGGGAACACTGAAGCTTTCTTT.